This T cell receptor (beta chain) derives from a study of T cell changes during pregnancy in multiple sclerosis. Clones were read by immunoSEQ multiplex PCR, and TCRdb kept only the in-frame ones, dropping some. The data hold some 48,000 clones, with 85% to 95% observed a single time. The CDR3 extends over 17 amino acids. V lost 4 bases to trimming and J lost 1 base; unmatched junction nucleotides: 6. CDR1 and CDR2 (germline): MDHEN, SYDVKM. The origin of this receptor is a female donor with multiple sclerosis, enrolled in a pregnancy study. This chain links TRBV28 with TRBJ2-2; 10 nucleotides line up with TRBD2. This specimen was CD8+ T cells from peripheral blood mononuclear cells, taken in the first trimester of pregnancy. As DNA, the CDR3 is TGTGCCAGCAGTTCCCTGACTAGCGGGTTGAACACCGGGGAGCTGTTTTTT. This translates into CASSSLTSGLNTGELFF. Full variable domain (missing parts from reference TRBV28 and TRBJ2-2): DVKVTQSSRYLVKRTGEKVFLECVQDMDHENMFWYRQDPGLGLRLIYFSYDVKMKEKGDIPEGYSVSREKKERFSLILESASTNQTSMYLCASSSLTSGLNTGELFFGEGSRLTVL.